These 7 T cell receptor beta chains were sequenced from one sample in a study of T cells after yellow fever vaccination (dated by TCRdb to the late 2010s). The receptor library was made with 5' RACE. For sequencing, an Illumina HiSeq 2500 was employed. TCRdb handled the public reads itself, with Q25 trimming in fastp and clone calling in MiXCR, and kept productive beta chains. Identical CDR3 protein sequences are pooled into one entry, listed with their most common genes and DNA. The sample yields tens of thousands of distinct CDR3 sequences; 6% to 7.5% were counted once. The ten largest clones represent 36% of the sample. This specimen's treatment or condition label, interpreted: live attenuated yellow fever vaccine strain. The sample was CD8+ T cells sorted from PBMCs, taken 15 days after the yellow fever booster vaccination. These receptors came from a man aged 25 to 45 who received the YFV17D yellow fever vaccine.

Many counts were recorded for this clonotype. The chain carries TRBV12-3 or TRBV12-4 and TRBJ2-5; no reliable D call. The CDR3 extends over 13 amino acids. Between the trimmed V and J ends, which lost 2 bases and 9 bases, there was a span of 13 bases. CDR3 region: CASSLRVKVAQYF. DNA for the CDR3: TGTGCCAGCAGTTTACGTGTCAAAGTGGCCCAGTACTTC.

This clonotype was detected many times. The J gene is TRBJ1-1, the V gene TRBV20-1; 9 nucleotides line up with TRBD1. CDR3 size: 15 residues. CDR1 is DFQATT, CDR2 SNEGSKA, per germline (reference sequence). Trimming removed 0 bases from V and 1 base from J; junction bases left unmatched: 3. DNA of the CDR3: TGCAGTGCTAGAGAGTACAGGGGGCCGAACACTGAAGCTTTCTTT. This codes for CSAREYRGPNTEAFF.

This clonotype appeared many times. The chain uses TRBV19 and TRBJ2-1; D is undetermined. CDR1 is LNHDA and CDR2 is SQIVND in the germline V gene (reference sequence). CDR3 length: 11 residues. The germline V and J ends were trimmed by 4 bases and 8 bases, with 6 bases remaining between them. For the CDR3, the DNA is TGTGCCAGTAGTACCGGTCATGAGCAGTTCTTC. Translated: CASSTGHEQFF.

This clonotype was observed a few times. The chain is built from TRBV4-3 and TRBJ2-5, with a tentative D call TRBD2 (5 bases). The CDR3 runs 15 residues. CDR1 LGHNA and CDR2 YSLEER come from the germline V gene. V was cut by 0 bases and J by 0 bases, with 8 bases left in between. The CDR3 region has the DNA TGCGCCAGCAGCCAAGAACCGGGATACCAAGAGACCCAGTACTTC. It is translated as CASSQEPGYQETQYF.

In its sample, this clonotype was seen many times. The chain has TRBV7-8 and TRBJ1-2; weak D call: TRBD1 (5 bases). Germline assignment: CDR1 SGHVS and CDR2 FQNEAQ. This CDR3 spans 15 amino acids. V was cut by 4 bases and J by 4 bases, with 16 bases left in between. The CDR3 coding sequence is TGTGCCAGCAGCTCCAGCCAAGGGGATTTCTATGGCTACACCTTC. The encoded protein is CASSSSQGDFYGYTF.

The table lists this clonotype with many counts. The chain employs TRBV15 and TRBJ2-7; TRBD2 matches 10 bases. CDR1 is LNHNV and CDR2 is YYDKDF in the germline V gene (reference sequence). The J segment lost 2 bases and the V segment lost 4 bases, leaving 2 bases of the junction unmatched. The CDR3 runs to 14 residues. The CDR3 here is CATSTLAGTYEQYF. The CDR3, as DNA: TGTGCCACCAGCACACTAGCGGGGACCTACGAGCAGTACTTC. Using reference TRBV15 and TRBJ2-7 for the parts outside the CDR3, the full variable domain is DAMVIQNPRYQVTQFGKPVTLSCSQTLNHNVMYWYQQKSSQAPKLLFHYYDKDFNNEADTPDNFQSRRPNTSFCFLDIRSPGLGDTAMYLCATSTLAGTYEQYFGPGTRLTVT.

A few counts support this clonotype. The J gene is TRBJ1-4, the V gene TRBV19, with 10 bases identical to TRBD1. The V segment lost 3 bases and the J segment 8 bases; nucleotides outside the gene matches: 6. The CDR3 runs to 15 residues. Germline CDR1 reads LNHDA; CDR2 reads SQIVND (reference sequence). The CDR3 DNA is TGTGCCAGTAGTATCGGACAGGGGGGTGAGGAAAAACTGTTTTTT. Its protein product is CASSIGQGGEEKLFF.